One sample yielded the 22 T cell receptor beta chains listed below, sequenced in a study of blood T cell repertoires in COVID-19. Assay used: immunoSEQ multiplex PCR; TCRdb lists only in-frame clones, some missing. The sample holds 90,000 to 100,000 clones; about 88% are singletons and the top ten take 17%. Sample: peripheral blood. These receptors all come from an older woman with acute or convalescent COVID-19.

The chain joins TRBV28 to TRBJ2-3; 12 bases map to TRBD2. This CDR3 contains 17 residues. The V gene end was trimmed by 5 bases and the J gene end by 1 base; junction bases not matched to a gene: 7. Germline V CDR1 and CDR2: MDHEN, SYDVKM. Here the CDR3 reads CASSPWTSGVRTDTQYF. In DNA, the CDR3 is TGTGCCAGCAGTCCGTGGACTAGCGGGGTACGCACAGATACGCAGTATTTT. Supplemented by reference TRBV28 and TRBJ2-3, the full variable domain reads DVKVTQSSRYLVKRTGEKVFLECVQDMDHENMFWYRQDPGLGLRLIYFSYDVKMKEKGDIPEGYSVSREKKERFSLILESASTNQTSMYLCASSPWTSGVRTDTQYFGPGTRLTVL.

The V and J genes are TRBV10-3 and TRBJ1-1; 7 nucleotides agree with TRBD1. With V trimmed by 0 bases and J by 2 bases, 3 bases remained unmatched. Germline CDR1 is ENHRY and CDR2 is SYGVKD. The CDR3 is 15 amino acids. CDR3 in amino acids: CAISESGTANTEAFF. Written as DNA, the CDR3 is TGTGCCATCAGTGAGTCGGGGACAGCAAACACTGAAGCTTTCTTT.

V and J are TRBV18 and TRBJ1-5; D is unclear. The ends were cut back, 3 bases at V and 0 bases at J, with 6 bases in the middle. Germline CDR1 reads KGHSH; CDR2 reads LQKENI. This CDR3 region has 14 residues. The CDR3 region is CASSPDYSNQPQHF. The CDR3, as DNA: TGTGCCAGCTCACCCGACTATAGCAATCAGCCCCAGCATTTT.

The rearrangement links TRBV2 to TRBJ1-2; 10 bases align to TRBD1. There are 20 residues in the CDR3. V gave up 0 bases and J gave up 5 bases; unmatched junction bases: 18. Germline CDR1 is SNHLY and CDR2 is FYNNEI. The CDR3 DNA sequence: TGTGCCAGCAGTGAAGCGCTTAACACCCCCACTCGGGACAGGGGTTATGGCTACACCTTC. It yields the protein CASSEALNTPTRDRGYGYTF. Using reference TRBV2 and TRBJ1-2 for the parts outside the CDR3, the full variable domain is EPEVTQTPSHQVTQMGQEVILRCVPISNHLYFYWYRQILGQKVEFLVSFYNNEISEKSEIFDDQFSVERPDGSNFTLKIRSTKLEDSAMYFCASSEALNTPTRDRGYGYTFGSGTRLTVV.

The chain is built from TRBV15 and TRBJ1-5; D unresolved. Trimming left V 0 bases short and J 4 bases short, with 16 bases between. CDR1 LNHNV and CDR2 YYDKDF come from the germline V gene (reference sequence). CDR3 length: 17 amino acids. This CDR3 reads CATSRDFSLQENQPQHF. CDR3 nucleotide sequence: TGTGCCACCAGCAGAGATTTTTCCCTTCAGGAAAATCAGCCCCAGCATTTT.

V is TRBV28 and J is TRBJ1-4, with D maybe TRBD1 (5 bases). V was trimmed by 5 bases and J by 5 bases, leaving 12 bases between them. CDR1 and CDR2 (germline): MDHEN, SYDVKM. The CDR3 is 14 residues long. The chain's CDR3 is CASSTPGENEKLFF. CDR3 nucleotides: TGTGCCAGCAGTACACCGGGGGAGAATGAAAAACTGTTTTTT.

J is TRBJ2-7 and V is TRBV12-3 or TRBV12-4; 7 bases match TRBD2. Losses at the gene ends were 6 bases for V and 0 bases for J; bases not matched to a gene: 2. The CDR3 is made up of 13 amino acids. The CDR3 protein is CASRRGFSYEQYF. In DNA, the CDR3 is TGTGCCAGCAGGCGGGGGTTCTCCTACGAGCAGTACTTC.

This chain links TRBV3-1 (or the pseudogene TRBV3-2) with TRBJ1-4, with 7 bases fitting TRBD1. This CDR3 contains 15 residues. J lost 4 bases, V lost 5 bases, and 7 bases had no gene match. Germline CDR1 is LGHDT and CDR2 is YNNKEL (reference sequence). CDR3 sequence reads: CASSTRDSNNEKLFF. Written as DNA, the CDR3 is TGTGCCAGCAGCACCCGGGACAGCAATAATGAAAAACTGTTTTTT.

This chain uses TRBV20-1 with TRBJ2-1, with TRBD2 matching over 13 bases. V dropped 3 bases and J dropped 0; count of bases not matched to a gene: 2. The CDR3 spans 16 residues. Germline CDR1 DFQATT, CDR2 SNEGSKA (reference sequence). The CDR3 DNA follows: TGCAGTGCTAGTACTAGCGGGGGGGCCTCCTACAATGAGCAGTTCTTC. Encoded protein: CSASTSGGASYNEQFF.

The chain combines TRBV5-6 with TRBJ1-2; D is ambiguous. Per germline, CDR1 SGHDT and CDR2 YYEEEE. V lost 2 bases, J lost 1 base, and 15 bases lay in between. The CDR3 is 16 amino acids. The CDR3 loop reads CASSLDAGANNYGYTF. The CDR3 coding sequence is TGTGCCAGCAGCTTAGATGCTGGAGCGAATAACTATGGCTACACCTTC. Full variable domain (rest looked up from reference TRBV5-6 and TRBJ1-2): DAGVTQSPTHLIKTRGQQVTLRCSPKSGHDTVSWYQQALGQGPQFIFQYYEEEERQRGNFPDRFSGHQFPNYSSELNVNALLLGDSALYLCASSLDAGANNYGYTFGSGTRLTVV.

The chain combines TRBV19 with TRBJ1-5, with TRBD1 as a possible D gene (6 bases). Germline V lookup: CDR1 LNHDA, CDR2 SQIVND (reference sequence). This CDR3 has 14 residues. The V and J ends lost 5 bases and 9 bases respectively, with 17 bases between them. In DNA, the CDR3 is TGTGCCAGTAGTCCCCGACAGGAGACCGGGCCCCAGCATTTT. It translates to CASSPRQETGPQHF.

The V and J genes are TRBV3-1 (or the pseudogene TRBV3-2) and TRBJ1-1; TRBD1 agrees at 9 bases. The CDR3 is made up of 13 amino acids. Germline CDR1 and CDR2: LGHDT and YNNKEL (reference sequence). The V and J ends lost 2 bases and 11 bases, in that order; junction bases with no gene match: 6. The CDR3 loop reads CASSQPGQGVAFF. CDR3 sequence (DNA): TGTGCCAGCAGCCAACCGGGACAGGGAGTGGCTTTCTTT.

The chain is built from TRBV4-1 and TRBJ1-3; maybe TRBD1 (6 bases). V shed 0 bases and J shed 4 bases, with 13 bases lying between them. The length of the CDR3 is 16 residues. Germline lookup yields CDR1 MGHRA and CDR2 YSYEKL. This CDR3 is CASSQEAPDRGNTIYF. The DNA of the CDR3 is TGCGCCAGCAGCCAAGAAGCCCCCGACAGGGGAAACACCATATATTTT.

The CDR3 protein is CASSSDRGEYNSPLHF. The DNA of the CDR3 is TGTGCCAGTAGTTCGGACAGGGGCGAATATAATTCACCCCTCCACTTT. V is TRBV19 and J is TRBJ1-6, with 9 bases lining up with TRBD1. The CDR3 consists of 16 residues. Germline-derived CDR1 and CDR2 are LNHDA and SQIVND (reference sequence). The trim removed 5 bases at V and 4 bases at J, leaving 6 bases unmatched. The entire variable domain, with the rest obtained from reference TRBV19 and TRBJ1-6, is as follows: DGGITQSPKYLFRKEGQNVTLSCEQNLNHDAMYWYRQDPGQGLRLIYYSQIVNDFQKGDIAEGYSVSREKKESFPLTVTSAQKNPTAFYLCASSSDRGEYNSPLHFGNGTRLTVT.

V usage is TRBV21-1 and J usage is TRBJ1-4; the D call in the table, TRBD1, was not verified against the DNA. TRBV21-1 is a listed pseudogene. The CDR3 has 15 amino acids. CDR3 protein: CASSKWGGTNEKLFF. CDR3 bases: TGTGCCAGCAGCAAATGGGGCGGAACTAATGAAAAACTGTTTTTT.

The DNA for the CDR3 is TGTGCCAGTAGTATCTTGGCTAGCGGGGGCTGGGAGACCCAGTACTTC. Protein product: CASSILASGGWETQYF. The genes are TRBV19 and TRBJ2-5, with 10 bases fitting TRBD2. The germline V gene has CDR1 LNHDA and CDR2 SQIVND (reference sequence). J lost 5 bases, V lost 3 bases, and 9 bases had no gene match. The CDR3 is made up of 16 amino acids.

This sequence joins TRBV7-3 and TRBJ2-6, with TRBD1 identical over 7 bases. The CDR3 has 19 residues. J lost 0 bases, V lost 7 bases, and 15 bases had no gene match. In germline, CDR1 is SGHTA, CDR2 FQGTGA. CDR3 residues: CASKEQSGTASSGANVLTF. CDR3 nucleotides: TGTGCCAGCAAAGAACAGTCCGGGACAGCTTCCTCTGGGGCCAACGTCCTGACTTTC.

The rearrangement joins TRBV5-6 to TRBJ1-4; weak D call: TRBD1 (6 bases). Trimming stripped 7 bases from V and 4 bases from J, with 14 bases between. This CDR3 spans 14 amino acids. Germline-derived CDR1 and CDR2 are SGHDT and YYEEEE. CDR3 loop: CASSTRGFNEKLFF. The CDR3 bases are TGTGCCAGCTCAACCAGGGGATTTAATGAAAAACTGTTTTTT.

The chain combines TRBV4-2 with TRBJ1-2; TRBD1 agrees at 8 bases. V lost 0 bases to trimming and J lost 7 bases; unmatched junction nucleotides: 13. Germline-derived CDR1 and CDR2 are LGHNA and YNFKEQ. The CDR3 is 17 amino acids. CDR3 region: CASSQDGGAGGISGYTF. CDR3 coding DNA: TGTGCCAGCAGCCAAGATGGGGGGGCAGGGGGCATCAGTGGCTACACCTTC.

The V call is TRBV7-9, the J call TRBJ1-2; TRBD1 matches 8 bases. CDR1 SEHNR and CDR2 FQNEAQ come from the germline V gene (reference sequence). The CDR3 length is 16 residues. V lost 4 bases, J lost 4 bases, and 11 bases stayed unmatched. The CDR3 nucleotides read TGTGCCAGCAGCTCACAGGGGGTCCCCATACCCTATGGCTACACCTTC. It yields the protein CASSSQGVPIPYGYTF.

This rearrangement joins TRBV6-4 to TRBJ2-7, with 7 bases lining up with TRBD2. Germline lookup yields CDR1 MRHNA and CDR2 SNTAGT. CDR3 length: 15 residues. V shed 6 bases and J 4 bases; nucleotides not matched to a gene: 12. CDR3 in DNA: TGTGCCAGCAGCCGGGAGCGAAGCGGGATATACGAGCAGTACTTC. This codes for CASSRERSGIYEQYF.

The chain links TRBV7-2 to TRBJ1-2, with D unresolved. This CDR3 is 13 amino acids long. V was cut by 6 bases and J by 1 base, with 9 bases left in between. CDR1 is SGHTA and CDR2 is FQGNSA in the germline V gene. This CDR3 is CASRPGINYGYTF. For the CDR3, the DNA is TGTGCCAGCAGGCCCGGGATTAACTATGGCTACACCTTC.